This T cell receptor beta chain was recovered during a study of T cell repertoires in cytomegalovirus infection. TCRdb re-derived calls from the reads in MiXCR, one entry per CDR3 protein. The sample comprises fewer than 60,000 distinct CDR3 sequences, 20% of which are singletons, and roughly 75% rests with the top ten. This CDR3 is 23 amino acids long. Germline V gives CDR1 MNHNY, CDR2 SVGAGI (reference sequence). V lost 2 bases to trimming and J lost 1 base; unmatched junction nucleotides: 23. Concerning this clonotype itself: Its antigen is not identified.

The TCR was taken from a human donor in good health (CMV status not recorded). Some clones in this sample may be carry-over from other donors' samples. The chain employs TRBV6-6 and TRBJ2-4; 10 bases match TRBD2. Here the sequenced sample was CD8+ T cells from cultured PBMCs, taken from culture after CMV antigen stimulation. Here the CDR3 DNA reads TGTGCCAGCAGTTACCAAGCCATTAGCAACAAATTCCCGGGACTAGCGGCCAAAAACATTCAGTACTTC. This translates into CASSYQAISNKFPGLAAKNIQYF.